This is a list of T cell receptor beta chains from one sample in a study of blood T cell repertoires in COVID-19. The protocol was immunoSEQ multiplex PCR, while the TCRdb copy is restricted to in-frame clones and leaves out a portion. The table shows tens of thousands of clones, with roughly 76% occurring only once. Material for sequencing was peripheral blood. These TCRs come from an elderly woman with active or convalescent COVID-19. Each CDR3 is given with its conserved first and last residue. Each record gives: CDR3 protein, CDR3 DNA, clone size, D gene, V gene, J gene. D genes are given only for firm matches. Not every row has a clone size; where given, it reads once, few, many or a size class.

CDR3 protein: CASSEPDRGSYNSPLHF
CDR3 DNA: TGTGCCAGCAGTGAACCAGACAGGGGTTCCTATAATTCACCCCTCCACTTT
clone size: few
D gene: TRBD1
V gene: TRBV2
J gene: TRBJ1-6

CDR3 protein: CASSQVLAGGLYQETQYF
CDR3 DNA: TGTGCCAGCAGCCAAGTTCTAGCGGGGGGCCTGTACCAAGAGACCCAGTACTTC
clone size: .
D gene: TRBD2
V gene: TRBV3-1/TRBV3-2
J gene: TRBJ2-5

CDR3 protein: CASSLKGTGAFF
CDR3 DNA: TGTGCCAGCAGCTTAAAGGGAACAGGCGCTTTCTTT
clone size: .
D gene: .
V gene: TRBV7-9
J gene: TRBJ1-1

CDR3 protein: CASRWGKNQPQHF
CDR3 DNA: TGTGCCAGCAGATGGGGCAAAAATCAGCCCCAGCATTTT
clone size: .
D gene: .
V gene: TRBV28
J gene: TRBJ1-5

CDR3 protein: CASSRTYEQYF
CDR3 DNA: TGTGCCAGCAGCCGTACTTACGAGCAGTACTTC
clone size: .
D gene: .
V gene: TRBV5-6
J gene: TRBJ2-7

CDR3 protein: CAWSVAEKLFF
CDR3 DNA: TGTGCCTGGAGTGTCGCGGAAAAACTGTTTTTT
clone size: .
D gene: .
V gene: TRBV30
J gene: TRBJ1-4

CDR3 protein: CASSPGQGSPGANVLTF
CDR3 DNA: TGTGCCAGCTCACCGGGACAGGGGAGTCCCGGGGCCAACGTCCTGACTTTC
clone size: .
D gene: TRBD1
V gene: TRBV18
J gene: TRBJ2-6

CDR3 protein: CASSARVYQETQYF
CDR3 DNA: TGTGCCAGCAGCGCCAGGGTGTACCAAGAGACCCAGTACTTC
clone size: few
D gene: .
V gene: TRBV9
J gene: TRBJ2-5

CDR3 protein: CASSLARSGYTDTQYF
CDR3 DNA: TGTGCCAGCAGCTTAGCGCGTAGCGGTTACACAGATACGCAGTATTTT
clone size: .
D gene: .
V gene: TRBV11-1
J gene: TRBJ2-3

CDR3 protein: CASSPTSGADEQFF
CDR3 DNA: TGCGCCAGCAGCCCGACTAGCGGGGCTGATGAGCAGTTCTTC
clone size: .
D gene: TRBD2
V gene: TRBV4-1
J gene: TRBJ2-1

CDR3 protein: CASSLGILAVTDTQYF
CDR3 DNA: TGTGCCAGCAGTTTGGGTATTCTAGCCGTGACAGATACGCAGTATTTT
clone size: .
D gene: .
V gene: TRBV6-2/TRBV6-3
J gene: TRBJ2-3

CDR3 protein: CAISASSGANVLTF
CDR3 DNA: TGTGCCATCAGTGCTAGCTCTGGGGCCAACGTCCTGACTTTC
clone size: .
D gene: .
V gene: TRBV10-3
J gene: TRBJ2-6

CDR3 protein: CASRGRGEQFF
CDR3 DNA: TGTGCCAGTCGGGGGCGGGGGGAGCAGTTCTTC
clone size: .
D gene: .
V gene: TRBV19
J gene: TRBJ2-1

CDR3 protein: CASREWEGGVSLGSTGELFF
CDR3 DNA: TGTGCCAGCAGAGAATGGGAAGGGGGAGTATCGCTGGGGAGCACCGGGGAGCTGTTTTTT
clone size: .
D gene: .
V gene: TRBV2
J gene: TRBJ2-2

CDR3 protein: CASSFRQGGGANVLTF
CDR3 DNA: TGTGCCAGCAGCTTCCGACAGGGCGGAGGGGCCAACGTCCTGACTTTC
clone size: .
D gene: TRBD1
V gene: TRBV5-4
J gene: TRBJ2-6

CDR3 protein: CASMLALLAGGTDTQYF
CDR3 DNA: TGTGCCAGCATGCTGGCCCTACTAGCGGGGGGCACAGATACGCAGTATTTT
clone size: .
D gene: TRBD2
V gene: TRBV5-5
J gene: TRBJ2-3

CDR3 protein: CASSGGVSGYTF
CDR3 DNA: TGTGCCAGCAGCGGTGGTGTCTCTGGCTACACCTTC
clone size: once
D gene: .
V gene: TRBV12-3/TRBV12-4
J gene: TRBJ1-2

CDR3 protein: CASRSGGNTIYF
CDR3 DNA: TGTGCCAGCAGGTCCGGTGGAAACACCATATATTTT
clone size: .
D gene: .
V gene: TRBV2
J gene: TRBJ1-3

CDR3 protein: CASSLDSRKGELFF
CDR3 DNA: TGTGCCAGCAGCTTGGACTCCCGTAAAGGGGAGCTGTTTTTT
clone size: .
D gene: .
V gene: TRBV7-2
J gene: TRBJ2-2

CDR3 protein: CASTPREPEAFF
CDR3 DNA: TGTGCCAGCACACCCCGGGAACCTGAAGCTTTCTTT
clone size: .
D gene: .
V gene: TRBV6-5
J gene: TRBJ1-1

CDR3 protein: CASSLRSDNEQFF
CDR3 DNA: TGTGCCAGCTCACTCCGCAGCGACAATGAGCAGTTCTTC
clone size: .
D gene: .
V gene: TRBV18
J gene: TRBJ2-1

CDR3 protein: CSASRGYEQYF
CDR3 DNA: TGCAGTGCTAGTCGAGGCTACGAGCAGTACTTC
clone size: .
D gene: .
V gene: TRBV20-1
J gene: TRBJ2-7

CDR3 protein: CASSLTLVTEAFF
CDR3 DNA: TGTGCCAGCAGCTTAACTTTGGTAACTGAAGCTTTCTTT
clone size: .
D gene: .
V gene: TRBV7-2
J gene: TRBJ1-1

CDR3 protein: CASSITGGAGGYTF
CDR3 DNA: TGTGCCAGTAGTATCACAGGGGGCGCGGGTGGCTACACCTTC
clone size: .
D gene: TRBD1
V gene: TRBV19
J gene: TRBJ1-2

CDR3 protein: CASSDWTSGPQETQYF
CDR3 DNA: TGTGCCAGCAGTGATTGGACTAGCGGCCCTCAAGAGACCCAGTACTTC
clone size: .
D gene: TRBD2
V gene: TRBV6-2/TRBV6-3
J gene: TRBJ2-5

CDR3 protein: CASSERDSQNSPLHF
CDR3 DNA: TGTGCCAGCTCAGAAAGGGACAGCCAAAATTCACCCCTCCACTTT
clone size: .
D gene: TRBD1
V gene: TRBV18
J gene: TRBJ1-6

CDR3 protein: CASSSSQGTGEAFF
CDR3 DNA: TGTGCCAGCAGTTCCTCCCAAGGGACAGGAGAAGCTTTCTTT
clone size: .
D gene: TRBD1
V gene: TRBV6-5
J gene: TRBJ1-1

CDR3 protein: CASKGQLNEQFF
CDR3 DNA: TGTGCCAGCAAAGGACAGCTAAATGAGCAGTTCTTC
clone size: once
D gene: .
V gene: TRBV6-5
J gene: TRBJ2-1

CDR3 protein: CASMKQSTDTQYF
CDR3 DNA: TGTGCCAGCATGAAACAGAGCACAGATACGCAGTATTTT
clone size: .
D gene: .
V gene: TRBV5-4
J gene: TRBJ2-3

CDR3 protein: CASSEARVPVGYEKLFF
CDR3 DNA: TGTGCCAGCAGTGAAGCGAGGGTCCCGGTAGGGTACGAAAAACTGTTTTTT
clone size: .
D gene: .
V gene: TRBV6-1
J gene: TRBJ1-4

CDR3 protein: CASSSAGRRTHPYEQYF
CDR3 DNA: TGTGCCAGCAGCTCCGCGGGTAGGCGGACCCACCCCTACGAGCAGTACTTC
clone size: .
D gene: .
V gene: TRBV7-2
J gene: TRBJ2-7

CDR3 protein: CAWSAGYYGYTF
CDR3 DNA: TGTGCCTGGAGCGCAGGGTACTATGGCTACACCTTC
clone size: few
D gene: .
V gene: TRBV30
J gene: TRBJ1-2

CDR3 protein: CAWRHNNYGYTF
CDR3 DNA: TGTGCCTGGAGACATAACAACTATGGCTACACCTTC
clone size: once
D gene: .
V gene: TRBV30
J gene: TRBJ1-2

CDR3 protein: CASSLQGGKLFF
CDR3 DNA: TGTGCCAGCAGCTTACAGGGAGGAAAACTGTTTTTT
clone size: .
D gene: .
V gene: TRBV11-1
J gene: TRBJ1-4

CDR3 protein: CASSPRASYNSPLHF
CDR3 DNA: TGCGCCAGCAGCCCGAGGGCGTCCTATAATTCACCCCTCCACTTT
clone size: few
D gene: .
V gene: TRBV5-1
J gene: TRBJ1-6

CDR3 protein: CASSHTGGNQPQHF
CDR3 DNA: TGTGCCAGTAGTCACACAGGGGGCAATCAGCCCCAGCATTTT
clone size: .
D gene: TRBD1
V gene: TRBV19
J gene: TRBJ1-5

CDR3 protein: CASSVLGGLDTGELFF
CDR3 DNA: TGTGCCAGCAGCGTACTCGGGGGTTTGGACACCGGGGAGCTGTTTTTT
clone size: .
D gene: .
V gene: TRBV9
J gene: TRBJ2-2

CDR3 protein: CASSLLDSMKNEQFF
CDR3 DNA: TGTGCCAGCAGCTTATTGGACTCTATGAAAAATGAGCAGTTCTTC
clone size: .
D gene: .
V gene: TRBV7-9
J gene: TRBJ2-1

CDR3 protein: CASSPSGASTDTQYF
CDR3 DNA: TGTGCCAGCAGCCCTAGCGGGGCTAGCACAGATACGCAGTATTTT
clone size: .
D gene: TRBD2
V gene: TRBV11-3
J gene: TRBJ2-3

CDR3 protein: CASSSQRTLQETQYF
CDR3 DNA: TGTGCCAGCAGTTCCCAAAGGACTCTCCAAGAGACCCAGTACTTC
clone size: .
D gene: .
V gene: TRBV6-2/TRBV6-3
J gene: TRBJ2-5

CDR3 protein: CASSSQDNEKLFF
CDR3 DNA: TGTGCCAGCAGTTCCCAGGATAATGAAAAACTGTTTTTT
clone size: few
D gene: .
V gene: TRBV12-3/TRBV12-4
J gene: TRBJ1-4

CDR3 protein: CASSVEGTGRDTQYF
CDR3 DNA: TGTGCCAGCAGCGTAGAGGGGACAGGGAGAGATACGCAGTATTTT
clone size: .
D gene: TRBD1
V gene: TRBV9
J gene: TRBJ2-3